These 23 T cell receptor beta chains were all obtained from the same sample, sequenced in a study of OX40 agonist ivuxolimab in advanced cancers. Profiling relied on immunoSEQ multiplex PCR, and the TCRdb table lists in-frame clones only, not all of them. The profile shows approximately 100,000 clones, 90% to 95% of them singletons. Source: CD4+ or CD8+ T cells sorted from blood, taken in a trial of the OX40 agonist ivuxolimab. All receptors derive from an adult with an advanced solid tumor such as melanoma, head and neck, liver or kidney cancer.

This clone has only a few counts. DNA of the CDR3: TGTGCCAGCAGCTCAGTGGCGGGAGGGGGTCAAGAGACCCAGTACTTC. Translated, it gives CASSSVAGGGQETQYF. The V gene is TRBV5-4, the J gene TRBJ2-5; the match to TRBD2 covers 9 bases. The CDR3 consists of 16 residues. V lost 3 bases, J lost 2 bases, and 8 bases stayed unmatched. The germline V gene has CDR1 SGHNT and CDR2 YYREEE (reference sequence).

This clone was counted only a few times. This chain links TRBV11-2 with TRBJ2-3, with 8 bases lining up with TRBD2. V shed 5 bases and J 6 bases; nucleotides not matched to a gene: 10. Per germline, CDR1 SGHAT and CDR2 FQNNGV. The CDR3 spans 15 residues. The CDR3 DNA follows: TGTGCCAGCAGCCAATATGGGACTAGAGCGGATACGCAGTATTTT. Its protein product is CASSQYGTRADTQYF.

CDR3 DNA sequence: TGTGCCAGCAGTTACTCTTGGACTAGCAGCACAGATACGCAGTATTTT. Translation gives CASSYSWTSSTDTQYF. V is TRBV6-5 and J is TRBJ2-3; 8 nucleotides align to TRBD2. The CDR3 consists of 16 residues. Germline V gene data show CDR1 as MNHEY and CDR2 as SVGAGI. V lost 0 bases and J lost 0; bases outside the gene matches: 2.

This rearrangement joins TRBV11-2 to TRBJ2-6; 12 bases align to TRBD1. V dropped 5 bases and J dropped 2; count of bases not matched to a gene: 4. This CDR3 is 17 amino acids long. CDR1 is SGHAT and CDR2 is FQNNGV in the germline V gene. The CDR3 coding sequence is TGTGCCAGCAGCCCCGGGACAGGGGGCACTGGGGCCAACGTCCTGACTTTC. This encodes CASSPGTGGTGANVLTF.

The chain has TRBV6-1 and TRBJ1-5, with a possible D match to TRBD1 (5 bases). V lost 7 bases, J lost 7 bases, and 17 bases lay in between. The CDR3 covers 14 residues. Germline lookup yields CDR1 MNHNS and CDR2 SASEGT. In DNA form, the CDR3 reads TGTGCCAGCACCGGGATCAGGGTTGAGCAGCCCCAGCATTTT. This gives the protein CASTGIRVEQPQHF.

The V and J genes are TRBV4-1 and TRBJ2-1; possibly TRBD2 for D (5 bases). Germline-derived CDR1 and CDR2 are MGHRA and YSYEKL. The CDR3 runs to 16 residues. V lost 2 bases to trimming and J lost 4 bases, with 15 bases between them. For the CDR3, the DNA is TGCGCCAGCAGCCAATCTGGTGGCTGGGAGTACAATGAGCAGTTCTTC. It translates to CASSQSGGWEYNEQFF.

The sample holds a few counts of this clone. This sequence joins TRBV15 and TRBJ1-4, with TRBD1 as a possible D gene (5 bases). The V and J ends lost 5 bases and 4 bases respectively, with 14 bases between them. The CDR3 runs 15 residues. Germline assignment: CDR1 LNHNV and CDR2 YYDKDF (reference sequence). CDR3 DNA: TGTGCCACCAGCGGACAAGGACGGTTTAATGAAAAACTGTTTTTT. It yields the protein CATSGQGRFNEKLFF.

V gene TRBV9 combines with J gene TRBJ1-2, with TRBD1 matching 7 bases. This CDR3 spans 14 amino acids. The V and J ends lost 0 bases and 8 bases, in that order; junction bases with no gene match: 7. Germline V CDR1 and CDR2: SGDLS, YYNGEE. The CDR3 DNA sequence: TGTGCCAGCAGCGTAGGGACAGGCTTCGGGGGCTACACCTTC. Protein: CASSVGTGFGGYTF.

The V call is TRBV6-6, the J call TRBJ2-1; D gene unclear. V was shortened by 5 bases and J by 9 bases, with 14 bases between the two germline ends. This CDR3 contains 13 residues. CDR1 is MNHNY and CDR2 is SVGAGI in the germline V gene (reference sequence). CDR3 sequence: CASSRIRYREQFF. CDR3 coding DNA: TGTGCCAGCAGTCGTATCCGATATCGTGAGCAGTTCTTC.

This rearrangement joins TRBV28 to TRBJ1-2; 9 bases align to TRBD1. V dropped 5 bases and J dropped 4; count of bases not matched to a gene: 8. The CDR3 sequence is 15 residues long. CDR1 and CDR2 from the germline V gene are MDHEN and SYDVKM. The CDR3 DNA is TGTGCCAGCAGTCGGAAACAGGGGGCCCTCTATGGCTACACCTTC. Residues: CASSRKQGALYGYTF.

V gene TRBV6-6 combines with J gene TRBJ2-2, with D possibly TRBD2 on 5 matching bases. V lost 7 bases and J 1 base, leaving 10 bases between the germline ends. The CDR3 has 14 residues. CDR1 is MNHNY and CDR2 is SVGAGI in the germline V gene (reference sequence). The DNA for the CDR3 is TGTGCCAGCAAAAAACTAGAGAACACCGGGGAGCTGTTTTTT. Residues: CASKKLENTGELFF.

V usage is TRBV9 and J usage is TRBJ2-1, with TRBD2 matching over 10 bases. The germline V gene has CDR1 SGDLS and CDR2 YYNGEE. The CDR3 contains 14 residues. The ends lost 10 bases at V and 6 bases at J; junction bases unmatched: 10. DNA for the CDR3: TGTGCCCCGGGAGCGGGAGGGACTCGCAATGAGCAGTTCTTC. Its protein product is CAPGAGGTRNEQFF.

V usage is TRBV7-3 and J usage is TRBJ2-5, with D unclear. Per the germline V gene, CDR1 is SGHTA and CDR2 is FQGTGA. Trimming took 5 bases from V and 1 from J, leaving 8 bases between them. CDR3 length equals 13 residues. CDR3 bases: TGTGCCAGCAGCCCATACCCCCAAGAGACCCAGTACTTC. It encodes CASSPYPQETQYF.

This chain connects TRBV29-1 to TRBJ2-7; 11 nucleotides agree with TRBD2. Germline V CDR1 and CDR2: SQVTM, ANQGSEA. V shed 1 base, J shed 3 bases, and the junction held 5 bases outside the gene matches. The length of the CDR3 is 15 residues. The chain's CDR3 is CSVEGTSGWNYEQYF. For the CDR3, the DNA is TGCAGCGTTGAAGGGACTAGCGGGTGGAACTACGAGCAGTACTTC.

V is TRBV28 and J is TRBJ1-1, with TRBD1 matching 9 bases. Germline CDR1 MDHEN, CDR2 SYDVKM. Losses at the gene ends were 6 bases for V and 0 bases for J; bases not matched to a gene: 11. The CDR3 loop spans 17 amino acids. The CDR3 loop is CASRLTGTGIVNTEAFF. The CDR3 nucleotides read TGTGCCAGCAGACTAACCGGGACAGGGATTGTGAACACTGAAGCTTTCTTT.

The chain combines TRBV9 with TRBJ2-5; 8 bases map to TRBD2. V shed 3 bases, J shed 5 bases, and the junction held 9 bases outside the gene matches. Germline loops: CDR1 SGDLS, CDR2 YYNGEE. This CDR3 region has 15 residues. CDR3 DNA sequence: TGTGCCAGCAGCGCAACCCCGGGGGGGCCTGAGACCCAGTACTTC. Its translation is CASSATPGGPETQYF. Supplemented by reference TRBV9 and TRBJ2-5, the full variable domain reads DSGVTQTPKHLITATGQRVTLRCSPRSGDLSVYWYQQSLDQGLQFLIQYYNGEERAKGNILERFSAQQFPDLHSELNLSSLELGDSALYFCASSATPGGPETQYFGPGTRLLVL.

This clone was found once. The chain couples TRBV18 to TRBJ2-7; the match to TRBD1 covers 9 bases. This CDR3 comprises 14 residues. The V gene's germline CDR1 is KGHSH and CDR2 LQKENI. Unmatched junction bases numbered 0, after V lost 0 bases and J lost 3 bases. CDR3 DNA: TGTGCCAGCTCACCACCGGACAGGGGCTACGAGCAGTACTTC. This gives the protein CASSPPDRGYEQYF.

This chain joins TRBV18 and TRBJ1-1, with D possibly TRBD1 on 6 matching bases. The CDR3 loop spans 15 amino acids. Germline V lookup: CDR1 KGHSH, CDR2 LQKENI. V lost 1 base and J 0 bases, leaving 9 bases between the germline ends. DNA for the CDR3: TGTGCCAGCTCACCACGACAGGAGTTGAACACTGAAGCTTTCTTT. It yields the protein CASSPRQELNTEAFF.

This clone showed up just once. This chain joins TRBV7-9 and TRBJ1-4, with D possibly being TRBD1 (6 bases). The CDR3 runs to 13 residues. With 5 bases removed from V and 6 bases from J, the gap between germline ends came to 10 bases. CDR1 and CDR2 from the germline V gene are SEHNR and FQNEAQ (reference sequence). The CDR3 loop reads CASSGDTDEKLFF. Here the CDR3 DNA reads TGTGCCAGCAGCGGGGACACGGATGAAAAACTGTTTTTT.

This clone was counted once. The chain uses TRBV30 and TRBJ2-7; 10 bases are a match to TRBD2. The germline V gene has CDR1 GTSNPN and CDR2 SVGIG (reference sequence). Unmatched junction bases numbered 4, after V lost 7 bases and J lost 1 base. The CDR3 runs to 13 residues. CDR3 coding DNA: TGTGCCTACCAACTAGCGGGATCCTACGAGCAGTACTTC. Translated: CAYQLAGSYEQYF.

The CDR3 here is CASSTGGAPRPQHF. The CDR3 DNA sequence: TGTGCCAGCAGCACTGGGGGGGCCCCGCGGCCCCAGCATTTT. The chain employs TRBV6-5 and TRBJ1-5, with TRBD1 as a possible D gene (6 bases). Trimming took 6 bases from V and 9 from J, leaving 18 bases between them. In germline, CDR1 is MNHEY, CDR2 SVGAGI. The CDR3 length is 14 residues.

The chain recombines TRBV28 with TRBJ2-3; perhaps TRBD1 as D (5 bases). The germline V gene encodes CDR1 MDHEN and CDR2 SYDVKM. The ends were cut back, 3 bases at V and 3 bases at J, with 22 bases in the middle. The CDR3 consists of 18 residues. The CDR3 DNA reads TGTGCCAGCAGTTTGGCGCCGGTTCTAGGTCCAGGGACAGATACGCAGTATTTT. The encoded protein is CASSLAPVLGPGTDTQYF.

This rearrangement joins TRBV7-2 to TRBJ2-7; 8 bases map to TRBD2. This CDR3 is built from 15 residues. Germline V gives CDR1 SGHTA, CDR2 FQGNSA. The junction had 6 bases not matched to a gene; V was cut back by 2 bases and J by 3 bases. DNA of the CDR3: TGTGCCAGCAGCTTACTCGGGAGGGCCAACTACGAGCAGTACTTC. This gives the protein CASSLLGRANYEQYF.